The entry below describes one TCR beta chain. The authors reverse transcribed all of the isolated RNA, so sequencing captured expressed TCRB transcripts. Assay: immunoSEQ multiplex PCR; the TCRdb copy retains only in-frame clones and omits some. The sample shows some 150,000 clones, roughly 48% of them seen only once. The data are from a study of beta chain features in type 1 diabetes. This CDR3 is built from 12 residues. This chain connects TRBV23-1 to TRBJ2-5; D is undetermined. The J call may be faulty, since TRBJ2-7 better matches the DNA end. TRBV23-1 belongs to the ORF category, with a function that is uncertain. This sequence originates from a man younger than 35 in good health. The sample taken for sequencing was Tregs from blood. CDR3 region: CASIIRSYEQYF. The CDR3 DNA is TGCGCCAGCATAATTAGGAGCTACGAGCAGTACTTC.